The present T cell receptor beta chain was sequenced within a study of human T cells and chemical hapten exposure. On the study more broadly: Each week of the approximately 25-week study, patients had diphenylcyclopropenone applied to the scalp.

TCRdb re-analysed the RACE reads in MiXCR, keeping a single row per CDR3 protein. Of 370,000 or so distinct CDR3 sequences listed, 4.8% are singletons. This clonotype came up many times. What it binds is not known. Study findings and constraints: After DPC sensitization, TCRs above 1 in 1000 frequency showed no change.

Time point described: patch test 1, 2 weeks after DPC sensitization. Treatment here: therapeutic diphenylcyclopropenone sensitization with weekly scalp DPC. Donation of samples came from alopecia patients who were 18 to 70 years old and suitable for DPC. The germline V gene encodes CDR1 DFQATT and CDR2 SNEGSKA (reference sequence). This CDR3 has 19 residues. V was pared by 6 bases and J by 2 bases, with 18 bases of the junction left unmatched. The receptor's source is a woman aged 45 to 65 with alopecia areata. Some clones in this sample may be carry-over from other donors' samples. Sequenced material: whole blood, taken in connection with sensitization to the hapten diphenylcyclopropenone (DPC). The rearrangement uses TRBV20-1 and TRBJ2-3, with 12 positions matching TRBD2. CDR3 loop: CSAPVGASGRAQDTDTQYF. The CDR3 DNA is TGCAGTGCCCCCGTCGGGGCTAGCGGGAGGGCCCAAGACACAGATACGCAGTATTTT.